This is a list of T cell receptor beta chains from one sample in a study of memory CD4+ T cells and cytomegalovirus serostatus. Clones were sequenced by immunoSEQ multiplex PCR, and TCRdb holds only the in-frame ones, with some missing. The profile shows just under 95,000 clones, roughly 80% of them singletons. The sample consisted of memory CD4+ T cells from blood. All receptors derive from an adult in good health and CMV-seropositive. The CDR3 runs from the conserved cysteine through the conserved F or W. The order of the fields is J gene, V gene, clone size, D gene, CDR3 protein, CDR3 DNA. A D gene is named only where the DNA matches it firmly. Only part of the rows carry a size: once, few, many, or a class if the clone is expanded.

>TRBJ2-7|TRBV7-2|.|TRBD1
CASSLGTGWYEQYF
TGTGCCAGCAGCTTAGGGACAGGGTGGTACGAGCAGTACTTC
>TRBJ2-1|TRBV5-4|.|.
CASSLAKVARGEQFF
TGTGCCAGCAGCTTGGCCAAGGTCGCGAGAGGTGAGCAGTTCTTC
>TRBJ1-1|TRBV15|.|.
CATGRGGRTEAFF
TGTGCCACCGGACGGGGAGGTCGGACTGAAGCTTTCTTT
>TRBJ1-1|TRBV12-5|few|TRBD1
CASSGQGRSTEAFF
TGTGCTAGTTCGGGACAGGGAAGGAGTACTGAAGCTTTCTTT
>TRBJ2-2|TRBV7-6|.|TRBD2
CASSPNTGGGELFF
TGTGCCAGCAGCCCAAATACGGGGGGCGGGGAGCTGTTTTTT
>TRBJ2-3|TRBV25-1|.|.
CASSVRESTDTQYF
TGTGCCAGCAGTGTCCGGGAGAGCACAGATACGCAGTATTTT
>TRBJ2-3|TRBV7-9|.|.
CASSPRGGTSTDTQYF
TGTGCCAGCAGCCCCAGGGGCGGCACTAGCACAGATACGCAGTATTTT
>TRBJ1-3|TRBV11-3|.|.
CASSQNSGNTIYF
TGTGCCAGCAGCCAAAACTCTGGAAACACCATATATTTT
>TRBJ2-5|TRBV5-1|.|.
CASSLGGASSPGTQYF
TGCGCCAGCAGCTTGGGAGGGGCTAGTTCCCCCGGGACCCAGTACTTC
>TRBJ1-5|TRBV29-1|once|.
CSVSEANQPQHF
TGCAGCGTTTCGGAGGCTAATCAGCCCCAGCATTTT
>TRBJ2-7|TRBV6-5|.|TRBD1
CASNHDRGPSYEQYF
TGTGCCAGCAACCATGACAGGGGCCCATCCTACGAGCAGTACTTC
>TRBJ1-6|TRBV19|.|.
CASSTRDRLTDNSPLHF
TGTGCCAGTAGTACCAGAGACAGACTAACGGATAATTCACCCCTCCACTTT
>TRBJ1-1|TRBV7-2|.|TRBD1
CASSLGLGQGNTEAFF
TGTGCCAGCAGCTTAGGTCTCGGACAGGGGAACACTGAAGCTTTCTTT
>TRBJ2-2|TRBV7-2|.|TRBD2
CASSPSSGSYTGELFF
TGTGCCAGCAGCCCGTCTAGCGGGAGCTACACCGGGGAGCTGTTTTTT
>TRBJ1-1|TRBV29-1|.|.
CSVWDPKTEAFF
TGCAGCGTTTGGGACCCTAAAACTGAAGCTTTCTTT
>TRBJ2-7|TRBV10-3|.|.
CAISRIREASFYEQYF
TGTGCCATCAGCCGAATTAGGGAGGCAAGCTTCTACGAGCAGTACTTC
>TRBJ2-3|TRBV7-7|.|.
CASSRDSTDTQYF
TGTGCTAGCAGCCGGGACAGCACAGATACGCAGTATTTT
>TRBJ1-2|TRBV30|.|TRBD1
CAWTGGSGGYTF
TGTGCCTGGACAGGGGGTTCGGGTGGCTACACCTTC
>TRBJ1-4|TRBV29-1|once|.
CSVGGSNNEKLFF
TGCAGCGTTGGGGGCAGCAATAATGAAAAACTGTTTTTT
>TRBJ2-2|TRBV5-1|.|.
CASRGTGELFF
TGCGCCAGCCGTGGAACCGGGGAGCTGTTTTTT
>TRBJ1-4|TRBV6-5|.|.
CASSYSLETVNEKLFF
TGTGCCAGCAGTTACTCGCTAGAGACAGTTAATGAAAAACTGTTTTTT
>TRBJ2-7|TRBV7-2|.|.
CASSPEKSRLEQYF
TGTGCCAGCAGCCCTGAAAAGTCTCGCTTAGAGCAGTACTTC
>TRBJ2-2|TRBV7-2|.|TRBD1
CASSPGTGTGELFF
TGTGCCAGCAGCCCCGGGACAGGGACCGGGGAGCTGTTTTTT
>TRBJ1-5|TRBV7-2|.|.
CASSLTYLQPQHF
TGTGCCAGCAGTCTTACCTATCTGCAGCCCCAGCATTTT
>TRBJ2-1|TRBV5-1|.|TRBD2
CASSRLAGVHNEQFF
TGCGCCAGCAGCCGGCTAGCGGGAGTTCACAATGAGCAGTTCTTC
>TRBJ2-7|TRBV15|.|TRBD1
CATSREGTAIYEQYF
TGTGCCACCAGCAGAGAAGGGACAGCTATTTACGAGCAGTACTTC
>TRBJ2-3|TRBV19|.|TRBD2
CASSIRTRSTDTQYF
TGTGCCAGTAGTATTCGGACTAGGAGTACAGATACGCAGTATTTT
>TRBJ2-1|TRBV5-8|.|.
CASSFERRSYNEQFF
TGTGCCAGCAGCTTCGAACGTCGCTCCTACAATGAGCAGTTCTTC
>TRBJ2-1|TRBV5-1|.|.
CASSLEATSEDEQFF
TGCGCCAGCAGCTTGGAGGCGACTAGTGAGGATGAGCAGTTCTTC